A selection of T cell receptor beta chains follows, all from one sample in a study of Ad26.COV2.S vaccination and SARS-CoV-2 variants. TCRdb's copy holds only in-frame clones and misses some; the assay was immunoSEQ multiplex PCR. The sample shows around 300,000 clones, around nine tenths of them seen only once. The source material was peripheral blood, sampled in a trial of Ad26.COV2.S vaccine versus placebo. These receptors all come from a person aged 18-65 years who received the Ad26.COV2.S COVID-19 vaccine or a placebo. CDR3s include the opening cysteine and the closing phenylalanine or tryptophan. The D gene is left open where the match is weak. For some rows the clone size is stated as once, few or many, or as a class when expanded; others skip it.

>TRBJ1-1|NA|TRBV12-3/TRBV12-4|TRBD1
TGTGCCAGCAGTTTAGCGACAGGGCTTGAAGCTTTCTTT
CASSLATGLEAFF
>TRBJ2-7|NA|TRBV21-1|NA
TGTGCCAGCAGCCTAGCGGGGAGCGGGGGGTATTCCTACGAGCAGTACTTC
CASSLAGSGGYSYEQYF
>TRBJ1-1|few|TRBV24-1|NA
TGTGCCACCAGTGATTTAGGGGACACTGAAGCTTTCTTT
CATSDLGDTEAFF
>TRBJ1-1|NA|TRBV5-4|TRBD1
TGTGCCAGCAGCTCACCGGGACAGCTAACGAACACTGAAGCTTTCTTT
CASSSPGQLTNTEAFF
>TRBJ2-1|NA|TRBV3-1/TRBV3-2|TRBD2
TGTGCCAGCAGCCAAGATAGCGGGGATTACAATGAGCAGTTCTTC
CASSQDSGDYNEQFF
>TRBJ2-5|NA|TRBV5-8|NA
TGTGCCAGCAGCTCCTCAGGGAGGAGGGAGACCCAGTACTTC
CASSSSGRRETQYF
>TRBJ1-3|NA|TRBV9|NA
TGTGCCAGCAGCGTAGCTTGGGGCTCTGGAAACACCATATATTTT
CASSVAWGSGNTIYF
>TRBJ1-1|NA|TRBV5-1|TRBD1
TGCGCCAGCAGCTTGGAAGGGGGCAGGGAAACTGAAGCTTTCTTT
CASSLEGGRETEAFF
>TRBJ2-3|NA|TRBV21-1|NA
TGTGCCAGCAGCAAAGCCCTCCCGTGGGCAGATACGCAGTATTTT
CASSKALPWADTQYF
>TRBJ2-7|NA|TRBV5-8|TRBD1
TGTGCCAGCAGCTTGGGACAGGGGATGACCTACGAGCAGTACTTC
CASSLGQGMTYEQYF
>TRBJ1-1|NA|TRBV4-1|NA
TGCGCCAGCAGCCCCCTCCGGTCCCAGACCCAAGCTTTCTTT
CASSPLRSQTQAFF
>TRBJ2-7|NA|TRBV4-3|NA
TGCGCCAGCAGCCAAGGAACAAGCTACGAGCAGTACTTC
CASSQGTSYEQYF
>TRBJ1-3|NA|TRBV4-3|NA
TGCGCCAGCAGCCAGACCACAGTTACTGGAAACACCATATATTTT
CASSQTTVTGNTIYF
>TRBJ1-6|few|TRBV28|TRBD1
TGTGCCAGCAGTCCAGGGGGTCCCGGGACAGGGGGCGAATACTATAATTCACCCCTCCACTTT
CASSPGGPGTGGEYYNSPLHF
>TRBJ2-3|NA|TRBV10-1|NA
TGCGCCAGCAGTGAGTCGTTGGCGGATACGCAGTATTTT
CASSESLADTQYF
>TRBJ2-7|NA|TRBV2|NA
TGTGCCAGCAGTGAGTCACGTCGCTCCTACGAGCAGTACTTC
CASSESRRSYEQYF
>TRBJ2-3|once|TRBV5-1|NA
TGCGCCAGCAGCAGCAGGGAACCCGCCACAGATACGCAGTATTTT
CASSSREPATDTQYF
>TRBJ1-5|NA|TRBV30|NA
TGTGCCTGGAGTCAGGGGAATCAGCCCCAGCATTTT
CAWSQGNQPQHF
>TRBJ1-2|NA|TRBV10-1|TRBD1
TGCGCCAGCAGTTTCCCGTGGCAGGGGGCCGATGGCTACACCTTC
CASSFPWQGADGYTF
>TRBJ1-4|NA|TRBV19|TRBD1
TGTGCCAGTAGTCCAAAGGGGACAGTTAATGAAAAACTGTTTTTT
CASSPKGTVNEKLFF
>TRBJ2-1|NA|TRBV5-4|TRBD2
TGTGCCAGCAGCCGCGTCGGGGAGGGTGAGCAGTTCTTC
CASSRVGEGEQFF
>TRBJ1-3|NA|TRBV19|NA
TGTGCCAGTAGTATAGCCGGGTTCACGGGAAACACCATATATTTT
CASSIAGFTGNTIYF
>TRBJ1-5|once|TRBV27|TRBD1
TGTGCCAGCAGTTTTGACAGGGTGAATCAGCCCCAGCATTTT
CASSFDRVNQPQHF
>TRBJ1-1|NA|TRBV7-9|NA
TGTGCCAGCACCTGGGGTTCATCGGACACTGAAGCTTTCTTT
CASTWGSSDTEAFF
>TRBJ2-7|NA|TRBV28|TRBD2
TGTGCCAGCAGCCCCCCTAGCGGCCGACTCTCCTACGAGCAGTACTTC
CASSPPSGRLSYEQYF
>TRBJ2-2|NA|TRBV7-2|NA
TGTGCCAGCAGCTCCTACACCGGGGAGCTGTTTTTT
CASSSYTGELFF
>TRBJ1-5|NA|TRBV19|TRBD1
TGTGCCAGTAGATCCGTCCCGGGACAGGGGCAGCCCCAGCATTTT
CASRSVPGQGQPQHF
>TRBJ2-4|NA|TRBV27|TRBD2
TGTGCCAGCAGTTGGATAGCGGGAGGAGCCGCGGCCAAAAACATTCAGTACTTC
CASSWIAGGAAAKNIQYF
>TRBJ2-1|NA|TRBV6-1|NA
TGTGCCAGCAGTGGTAATATGGCCCCAGCTGTTGATGAGCAGTTCTTC
CASSGNMAPAVDEQFF
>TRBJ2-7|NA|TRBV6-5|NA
TGTGCCAGCAGCAGAGGCTACGAGCAGTACTTC
CASSRGYEQYF
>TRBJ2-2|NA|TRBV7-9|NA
TGTGCCAGCAGCTTCAAGGGCGCCGGGGAGCTGTTTTTT
CASSFKGAGELFF
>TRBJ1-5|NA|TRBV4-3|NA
TGCGCCAGCAGCCAAGGGAGCGGCAATCAGCCCCAGCATTTT
CASSQGSGNQPQHF
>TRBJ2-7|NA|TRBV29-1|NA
TGCAGCGTAACGACAGGTTCCTACGAGCAGTACTTC
CSVTTGSYEQYF
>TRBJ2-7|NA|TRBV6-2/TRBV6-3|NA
TGTGCCAGCAGTTACGGGGAGTCCTACGAGCAGTACTTC
CASSYGESYEQYF
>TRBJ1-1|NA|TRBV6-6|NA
TGTGCCAGCACCGGGGCCCTTGGGAACACTGAAGCTTTCTTT
CASTGALGNTEAFF
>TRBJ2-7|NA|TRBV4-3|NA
TGCGCCAGCAGCCAAGACCAGGGGGGAGGCTACGAGCAGTACTTC
CASSQDQGGGYEQYF
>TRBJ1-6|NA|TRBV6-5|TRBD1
TGTGCCAGCAGTTACTCGGGAGGCAGGGGGTCACCCCTCCACTTT
CASSYSGGRGSPLHF
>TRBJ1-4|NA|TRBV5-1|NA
TGCGCCAGCAGCTCGGACGGGGGAAAACTGTTTTTT
CASSSDGGKLFF
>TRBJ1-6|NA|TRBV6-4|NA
TGTGCCAGCAGTGACATTGGAGGGAATTCACCCCTCCACTTT
CASSDIGGNSPLHF
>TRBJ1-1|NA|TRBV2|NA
TGTGCCAGCAGTGATGAGGGTAGATTGACTGAAGCTTTCTTT
CASSDEGRLTEAFF
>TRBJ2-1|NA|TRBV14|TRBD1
TGTGCCAGCAGCCAAATTTCACGGACAGGGCTGGGTTATGAGCAGTTCTTC
CASSQISRTGLGYEQFF
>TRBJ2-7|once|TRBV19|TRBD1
TGTGCCAGTAGATGGGACAGGGGGCCCATCTGTGAAGAGCAGTACTTC
CASRWDRGPICEEQYF
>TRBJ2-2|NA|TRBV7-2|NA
TGTGCCAGCAGCTTATTCCCCCCCGGGAGCACGAACACCGGGGAGCTGTTTTTT
CASSLFPPGSTNTGELFF
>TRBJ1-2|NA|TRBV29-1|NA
TGCAGCGTTGATAGTAGCTATGGCTACACCTTC
CSVDSSYGYTF
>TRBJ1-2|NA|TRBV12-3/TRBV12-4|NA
TGTGCCAGCAGTTTGGGCGTTTACTATGGCTACACCTTC
CASSLGVYYGYTF
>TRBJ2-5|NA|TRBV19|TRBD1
TGTGCCAGTAGTGGACAGGGGGGGGAGACCCAGTACTTC
CASSGQGGETQYF
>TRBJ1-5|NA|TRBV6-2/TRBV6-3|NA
TGTGCCAGCAGTTACCAGGGATGGGCGGATCAGCCCCAGCATTTT
CASSYQGWADQPQHF
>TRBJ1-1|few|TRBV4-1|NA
TGCGCCAGCAGCCAAGGGGAATGGGAGAACACTGAAGCTTTCTTT
CASSQGEWENTEAFF
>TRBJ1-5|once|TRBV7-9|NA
TGTGCCAGCAGCTTAGGGGAGCAGCCCCAGCATTTT
CASSLGEQPQHF
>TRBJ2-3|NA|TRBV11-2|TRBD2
TGTGCCAGCAGCTTAGGAGCGGGGGGGGTGAATACGCAGTATTTT
CASSLGAGGVNTQYF
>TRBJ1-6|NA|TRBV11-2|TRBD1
TGTGCCAGCAGCTTAGTCCCTTTGACAGGGGGATTCACCCTCCACTTT
CASSLVPLTGGFTLHF
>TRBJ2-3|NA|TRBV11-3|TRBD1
TGTGCCAGCAGCTCCGGGACAGGGGGCACAGATACGCAGTATTTT
CASSSGTGGTDTQYF
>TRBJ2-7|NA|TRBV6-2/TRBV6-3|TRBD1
TGTGCCAGCAGTTACGCCTCCGGGACAGGGATCTCCTACGAGCAGTACTTC
CASSYASGTGISYEQYF
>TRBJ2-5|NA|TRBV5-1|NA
TGCGCCAGCAGCTTGGTAAACTATAAGCAAGAGACCCAGTACTTC
CASSLVNYKQETQYF
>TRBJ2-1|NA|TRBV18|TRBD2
TGTGCCAGCTCACCAGGGACTAGCGGGAGCCATGAGCAGTTCTTC
CASSPGTSGSHEQFF